This TCR beta chain is drawn from a study of blood T cell repertoires in COVID-19. The wider study: There were acute and convalescent COVID-19 samples, and they came from the United States, Italy and Spain. Nucleic acid was either cDNA or gDNA, and it came from T cells, B-cell-depleted T cells, or PBMCs.

Here immunoSEQ multiplex PCR was the method, and the copy in TCRdb shows in-frame clones only, minus some. The sample has under 350,000 clones, approximately 86% seen once. V lost 5 bases and J lost 2, with 12 bases in between. The CDR3 runs to 15 residues. Germline V gene data show CDR1 as KGHSH and CDR2 as LQKENI. Recruitment covered under 25 US areas and drew participants whose ages spanned roughly 18 to 100 years. Cohort allocation depended upon clinical history that participants reported. The genes are TRBV18 and TRBJ2-2; TRBD1 might be the D (6 bases). This sequence originates from a woman between 35 and 50 years old with acute COVID-19. Sequenced sample: PBMCs or T cells enriched from blood (not recorded which). The CDR3 region is CASSRGTLNTGELFF. CDR3 coding DNA: TGTGCCAGCTCAAGGGGGACCCTCAACACCGGGGAGCTGTTTTTT.